What follows are 14 T cell receptor beta chains derived from one specimen sequenced in a study of CD8 T cells in ankylosing spondylitis. Study-wide findings and caveats: What seemed typical of ankylosing spondylitis blood was a TCR beta motif built from roughly eight highly homologous variants.

TCRdb called the 5' RACE reads again in MiXCR, with one record for every CDR3 protein. Here the sample spans hundreds of thousands of distinct CDR3 sequences, 10% to 15% being singletons. No antigen has been identified for these receptors. Sequenced sample: blood, either unsorted or a sorted T cell fraction (not recorded which). These receptor sequences come from a male donor with ankylosing spondylitis.

Only a few counts were recorded for this clonotype. This chain uses TRBV12-3 or TRBV12-4 with TRBJ1-5; D gene uncertain. The ends were cut back, 4 bases at V and 0 bases at J, with 13 bases in the middle. This CDR3 region has 16 residues. CDR3 DNA: TGTGCCAGCAGTTCCGTGGCGGGTTATAGCAATCAGCCCCAGCATTTT. Protein: CASSSVAGYSNQPQHF.

CDR3 in amino acids: CASSPAGIEQYF. CDR3 nucleotides: TGTGCCAGCTCACCGGCGGGGATCGAGCAGTACTTC. J is TRBJ2-7 and V is TRBV18; D is perhaps TRBD2 (6 bases). Trimming cost V 3 bases and J 6 bases, with 9 bases left between them. The length of the CDR3 is 12 residues. The germline V gene has CDR1 KGHSH and CDR2 LQKENI.

The chain couples TRBV4-1 to TRBJ1-3, with D possibly being TRBD1 (6 bases). This CDR3 has 16 amino acids. Germline V gene data show CDR1 as MGHRA and CDR2 as YSYEKL. V was cut by 0 bases and J by 0 bases, with 9 bases left in between. The CDR3 here is CASSQDDRSSGNTIYF. The DNA for the CDR3 is TGCGCCAGCAGCCAAGATGACAGGAGCTCTGGAAACACCATATATTTT.

This clonotype was seen only a few times. The rearrangement links TRBV20-1 to TRBJ1-5; D remains ambiguous. Per the germline V gene, CDR1 is DFQATT and CDR2 is SNEGSKA (reference sequence). CDR3 length: 14 amino acids. Trimming took off 2 bases at V and 0 bases at J, with 8 bases between the two ends. In DNA form, the CDR3 reads TGCAGTGCTAGACGTGGATCTAGCAATCAGCCCCAGCATTTT. It codes for CSARRGSSNQPQHF.

This chain links TRBV6-1 with TRBJ2-2; D may be TRBD2 (8 bases). V lost 6 bases and J 6 bases, leaving 17 bases between the germline ends. The CDR3 is 15 residues long. Looked up from germline, CDR1 is MNHNS and CDR2 is SASEGT. CDR3 sequence reads: CASSRQGSGAGELFF. CDR3 sequence (DNA): TGTGCCAGCAGCAGACAGGGTAGCGGGGCCGGGGAGCTGTTTTTT.

The chain recombines TRBV12-3 or TRBV12-4 with TRBJ1-2; no clear D. Trimming shortened V by 3 bases and J by 1 base, and 15 bases separated the two germline ends. The CDR3 has 16 residues. CDR3: CASSFRRTYFNYGYTF. CDR3 DNA sequence: TGTGCCAGCAGTTTTAGGAGGACCTATTTTAACTATGGCTACACCTTC.

This clonotype was observed many times. Here the CDR3 DNA reads TGCAGTGCTAGTAGGCTCGACTTGGGCAAAAACATTCAGTACTTC. Protein: CSASRLDLGKNIQYF. V usage is TRBV20-1 and J usage is TRBJ2-4; no firm D call. Between the trimmed V and J ends, which lost 3 bases and 3 bases, there was a span of 15 bases. The CDR3 extends over 15 amino acids. Germline CDR1 is DFQATT and CDR2 is SNEGSKA (reference sequence).

This chain joins TRBV11-2 and TRBJ2-7, with TRBD1 matching 9 bases. The V gene end was trimmed by 2 bases and the J gene end by 6 bases; junction bases not matched to a gene: 8. This CDR3 spans 15 amino acids. Germline V gene data show CDR1 as SGHAT and CDR2 as FQNNGV. In DNA form, the CDR3 reads TGTGCCAGCAGCTTACCGGGACAGGGCACGGGCGAGCAGTACTTC. It codes for CASSLPGQGTGEQYF.

This chain connects TRBV27 to TRBJ2-3; D uncertain. Looked up from germline, CDR1 is MNHEY and CDR2 is SMNVEV (reference sequence). CDR3 length: 16 residues. Trimming shortened V by 0 bases and J by 0 bases, and 10 bases separated the two germline ends. CDR3: CASSLSDRHSTDTQYF. CDR3 DNA: TGTGCCAGCAGTTTATCGGACCGACATAGCACAGATACGCAGTATTTT.

The gene calls are TRBV7-2 and TRBJ2-7, with 7 bases fitting TRBD1. The CDR3 length is 15 residues. Germline assignment: CDR1 SGHTA and CDR2 FQGNSA. V was clipped by 1 base and J by 2 bases; unmatched bases: 5. For the CDR3, the DNA is TGTGCCAGCAGCTTAGTCGGGACAGATGCCTACGAGCAGTACTTC. This translates into CASSLVGTDAYEQYF.

This clonotype was seen many times. The chain employs TRBV29-1 and TRBJ1-2; D is possibly TRBD1 (5 bases). This CDR3 is built from 13 residues. Germline V gives CDR1 SQVTM, CDR2 ANQGSEA. Deletions cut 4 bases from V and 3 bases from J, with 12 bases between. CDR3 in amino acids: CSVGGQGYYGYTF. For the CDR3, the DNA is TGCAGCGTTGGAGGGCAGGGATACTATGGCTACACCTTC.

This clonotype was detected a few times. The chain carries TRBV20-1 and TRBJ2-7; the match to TRBD2 covers 11 bases. The CDR3 loop spans 12 amino acids. The junction had 4 bases not matched to a gene; V was cut back by 5 bases and J by 7 bases. The germline CDR1 and CDR2 sequences are DFQATT and SNEGSKA (reference sequence). The DNA for the CDR3 is TGCAGTGCTGGGGGACTAGCGGAGGAGCAGTACTTC. This gives the protein CSAGGLAEEQYF.

The chain links TRBV20-1 to TRBJ2-7; 8 positions agree with TRBD2. Germline values: CDR1 DFQATT, CDR2 SNEGSKA (reference sequence). This CDR3 contains 19 residues. DNA for the CDR3: TGCTGCGCTAGAGATCTTCCGGGACTAGGGGTCGATCGCTCCTACGAGCAGTACTTC. Protein: CCARDLPGLGVDRSYEQYF.

This chain uses TRBV5-5 with TRBJ1-2; tentative D call: TRBD1 (5 bases). V lost 2 bases to trimming and J lost 6 bases, with 11 bases between them. Germline V gene sequence: CDR1 SGHKS, CDR2 YYEKEE (reference sequence). The CDR3 length is 13 residues. The CDR3 sequence: CASSFSGKDGYTF. For the CDR3, the DNA is TGTGCCAGCAGCTTTTCAGGGAAGGATGGCTACACCTTC.